The next 32 T cell receptor beta chains were all read from a single sample in a study of T-cell memory formation after mild COVID-19. Each CDR3 protein gets one entry after TCRdb re-called the 5' RACE reads with MiXCR. The data show 470,000 or so distinct CDR3 sequences, around 20% seen once. The sample was PBMCs or a T cell subset sorted from them (not recorded which). The receptors stem from an adult woman who had mild COVID-19 (a few samples of this study predate the infection). Cell type and time point are not known.

The chain links TRBV19 to TRBJ2-7, with D possibly being TRBD1 or TRBD2 (5 bases each). Per germline, CDR1 LNHDA and CDR2 SQIVND (reference sequence). The length of the CDR3 is 14 residues. The germline V and J ends were trimmed by 4 bases and 0 bases, with 10 bases remaining between them. The CDR3 protein is CASSTRDLSYEQYF. CDR3 DNA: TGTGCCAGTAGTACCCGGGACCTCTCCTACGAGCAGTACTTC.

This clonotype has just a few counts. CDR3 sequence reads: CAWSVSGNYGYTF. In nucleotides, the CDR3 is TGTGCCTGGAGTGTGTCAGGGAACTATGGCTACACCTTC. The gene calls are TRBV30 and TRBJ1-2, with D tentatively TRBD1 (5 bases). Trimming cost V 0 bases and J 2 bases, with 7 bases left between them. The length of the CDR3 is 13 residues. Germline V gives CDR1 GTSNPN, CDR2 SVGIG (reference sequence).

This clonotype has at least ten counts. The rearrangement joins TRBV6-5 to TRBJ2-6; 11 bases match TRBD2. The CDR3 totals 17 residues. CDR1 and CDR2 from the germline V gene are MNHEY and SVGAGI. After removal of 4 bases from V and 4 bases from J, the junction contained 6 bases not matched to a gene. This CDR3 reads CASSSLAGAPGANVLTF. The CDR3 nucleotides read TGTGCCAGCAGTTCACTAGCGGGAGCTCCCGGGGCCAACGTCCTGACTTTC.

A few counts support this clonotype. The V and J genes are TRBV3-1 and TRBJ2-3; no reliable D call. The V and J ends lost 3 bases and 6 bases respectively, with 10 bases between them. This CDR3 spans 13 amino acids. Germline assignment: CDR1 LGHDT and CDR2 YNNKEL (reference sequence). The DNA of the CDR3 is TGTGCCAGCAGCCACGGTAGTGCTGATACGCAGTATTTT. It specifies CASSHGSADTQYF.

This clonotype has only a few counts. The chain is built from TRBV7-6 and TRBJ1-6; TRBD1 is a possible D gene (6 bases). The germline gives CDR1 SGHVS, CDR2 FNYEAQ. Trimming took 1 base from V and 10 from J, leaving 11 bases between them. This CDR3 comprises 14 residues. CDR3 coding DNA: TGTGCCAGCAGCTTAGACAGGGATCGCTCACCCCTCCACTTT. Amino acid sequence: CASSLDRDRSPLHF. The whole variable domain, remainder taken from reference TRBV7-6 and TRBJ1-6, is GAGVSQSPRYKVTKRGQDVALRCDPISGHVSLYWYRQALGQGPEFLTYFNYEAQQDKSGLPNDRFSAERPEGSISTLTIQRTEQRDSAMYRCASSLDRDRSPLHFGNGTRLTVT.

This clonotype came up a few times. The V and J genes are TRBV24-1 and TRBJ2-1; 8 bases are a match to TRBD1. After removal of 3 bases from V and 9 bases from J, the junction contained 6 bases not matched to a gene. Germline CDR1 is KGHDR and CDR2 is SFDVKD. The CDR3 totals 14 residues. DNA for the CDR3: TGTGCCACCAGTGATATGGACAGGGACGGTGAGCAGTTCTTC. It is translated as CATSDMDRDGEQFF.

The chain links TRBV5-1 to TRBJ1-5; unclear D gene. The V end was cut by 0 bases, the J end by 2 bases, with 9 bases between. The CDR3 spans 15 residues. Germline loops: CDR1 SGHRS, CDR2 YFSETQ. The CDR3, as DNA: TGCGCCAGCAGCTTGGACGCGAAAGGCAATCAGCCCCAGCATTTT. This encodes CASSLDAKGNQPQHF.

The rearrangement links TRBV9 to TRBJ2-3, with a weak D call TRBD2 (5 bases). The CDR3 runs to 15 residues. In germline, CDR1 is SGDLS, CDR2 YYNGEE. V was shortened by 3 bases and J by 2 bases, with 13 bases between the two germline ends. CDR3 in amino acids: CASSAYSDYTDTQYF. The CDR3 region has the DNA TGTGCCAGCAGCGCCTATAGCGACTACACAGATACGCAGTATTTT.

This chain connects TRBV5-1 to TRBJ1-4; D is ambiguous. Germline V gene sequence: CDR1 SGHRS, CDR2 YFSETQ. The CDR3 extends over 14 amino acids. The V and J ends lost 0 bases and 7 bases respectively, with 10 bases between them. As DNA, the CDR3 is TGCGCCAGCAGCTTGGAAGGGCGAGTTGAAAAACTGTTTTTT. It translates to CASSLEGRVEKLFF.

V and J are TRBV7-6 and TRBJ2-7; 8 nucleotides agree with TRBD2. Germline loops: CDR1 SGHVS, CDR2 FNYEAQ. V lost 5 bases to trimming and J lost 0 bases; unmatched junction nucleotides: 9. The CDR3 consists of 16 residues. The CDR3 is CASSPVSGGSSYEQYF. The DNA of the CDR3 is TGTGCCAGCAGCCCGGTGTCGGGAGGGAGCTCCTACGAGCAGTACTTC.

The rearrangement links TRBV30 to TRBJ2-7; perhaps TRBD2 as D (6 bases). The germline V and J ends were trimmed by 7 bases and 3 bases, with 22 bases remaining between them. Per germline, CDR1 GTSNPN and CDR2 SVGIG (reference sequence). The CDR3 covers 15 residues. The CDR3, as DNA: TGTGCCTACGAACCGGGGATCGGGACTCACTACGAGCAGTACTTC. Translating gives CAYEPGIGTHYEQYF. Based on the CDR3 plus reference TRBV30 and TRBJ2-7, the full variable domain is SQTIHQWPATLVQPVGSPLSLECTVEGTSNPNLYWYRQAAGRGLQLLFYSVGIGQISSEVPQNLSASRPQDRQFILSSKKLLLSDSGFYLCAYEPGIGTHYEQYFGPGTRLTVT.

The CDR3 nucleotides read TGTGCCAGCAGCCAATGGCTTTACGGCGAGCAGTACTTC. Translating gives CASSQWLYGEQYF. The chain is built from TRBV5-6 and TRBJ2-7; D unresolved. V dropped 4 bases and J dropped 6 bases, with 14 bases sitting between them. The CDR3 covers 13 residues. Germline V gene lookup returns CDR1 SGHDT and CDR2 YYEEEE.

This clonotype was found a few times. The J gene is TRBJ2-2, the V gene TRBV5-1; 7 bases line up with TRBD2. CDR3 length: 16 residues. V trimming: 0 bases; J trimming: 3 bases; junction bases outside the gene matches: 5. Germline-derived CDR1 and CDR2 are SGHRS and YFSETQ. CDR3 nucleotide sequence: TGCGCCAGCAGCTTGGCCGACAGCGGGGACACCGGGGAGCTGTTTTTT. Residues: CASSLADSGDTGELFF.

The table lists this clonotype with a few counts. This rearrangement joins TRBV20-1 to TRBJ2-1; tentatively, D is TRBD2 (5 bases). The ends were cut back, 6 bases at V and 6 bases at J, with 18 bases in the middle. The CDR3 has 14 residues. Germline V gene lookup returns CDR1 DFQATT and CDR2 SNEGSKA (reference sequence). The CDR3 DNA sequence: TGCAGTGCCAAACACCAAAGACTACGCAATGAGCAGTTCTTC. Translating gives CSAKHQRLRNEQFF.

This clonotype was found many times. The J gene is TRBJ2-5, the V gene TRBV5-5, with TRBD2 matching 10 bases. The CDR3 covers 16 residues. The V segment lost 5 bases and the J segment 0 bases; nucleotides outside the gene matches: 7. Germline V gene sequence: CDR1 SGHKS, CDR2 YYEKEE (reference sequence). CDR3 amino acids: CASSYYSGRYQETQYF. In DNA, the CDR3 is TGTGCCAGCAGTTATTATAGCGGGAGGTACCAAGAGACCCAGTACTTC.

The sample holds a few counts of this clonotype. This chain links TRBV7-3 with TRBJ2-3; 9 bases map to TRBD1. CDR3 length: 13 amino acids. V lost 6 bases to trimming and J lost 4 bases; unmatched junction nucleotides: 2. Germline V lookup: CDR1 SGHTA, CDR2 FQGTGA. CDR3 in amino acids: CASRGQGSDTQYF. As DNA, the CDR3 is TGTGCCAGCAGAGGACAGGGGTCAGATACGCAGTATTTT.

The V call is TRBV7-2, the J call TRBJ2-5; D is uncertain. The germline CDR1 and CDR2 sequences are SGHTA and FQGNSA. Trimming pared 0 bases from V and 5 bases from J, leaving 10 bases between. CDR3 size: 14 residues. The DNA of the CDR3 is TGTGCCAGCAGCTTAGCGTGGCTACGTGAGACCCAGTACTTC. Translation: CASSLAWLRETQYF.

This rearrangement joins TRBV28 to TRBJ1-5; no reliable D call. Germline loops: CDR1 MDHEN, CDR2 SYDVKM. The CDR3 has 12 amino acids. The ends were cut back, 10 bases at V and 2 bases at J, with 9 bases in the middle. In DNA, the CDR3 is TGTGCCATCTCGAGGGGCAATCAGCCCCAGCATTTT. This encodes CAISRGNQPQHF.

This clonotype was seen a few times. The V call is TRBV20-1, the J call TRBJ2-1; 8 positions agree with TRBD2. The CDR3 contains 15 residues. V was clipped by 6 bases and J by 4 bases; unmatched bases: 11. The germline gives CDR1 DFQATT, CDR2 SNEGSKA (reference sequence). The CDR3 DNA reads as TGCAGTGCAGCCCCCGGGACTAGGAGTTACAATGAGCAGTTCTTC. It translates to CSAAPGTRSYNEQFF.

The rearrangement uses TRBV15 and TRBJ1-1; D is perhaps TRBD1 (5 bases). The germline V gene encodes CDR1 LNHNV and CDR2 YYDKDF (reference sequence). This CDR3 has 15 residues. Between the trimmed V and J ends, which lost 5 bases and 11 bases, there was a span of 24 bases. The CDR3 protein is CATSLDRLLSLEAFF. The CDR3 DNA reads TGTGCCACCAGCTTAGACAGACTCCTCTCCCTTGAGGCTTTCTTT. Using reference TRBV15 and TRBJ1-1 for the parts outside the CDR3, the full variable domain is DAMVIQNPRYQVTQFGKPVTLSCSQTLNHNVMYWYQQKSSQAPKLLFHYYDKDFNNEADTPDNFQSRRPNTSFCFLDIRSPGLGDTAMYLCATSLDRLLSLEAFFGQGTRLTVV.

The V gene is TRBV12-3 or TRBV12-4, the J gene TRBJ2-1, with TRBD2 identical over 9 bases. The length of the CDR3 is 20 residues. V shed 7 bases and J 4 bases; nucleotides not matched to a gene: 23. The CDR3 is CASNPGFARLSGSSYNEQFF. The DNA for the CDR3 is TGTGCCAGCAACCCCGGGTTCGCTCGGCTTAGCGGGAGTAGTTACAATGAGCAGTTCTTC.

The V and J genes are TRBV2 and TRBJ1-3, with D possibly matching TRBD1 (5 bases). The germline V gene encodes CDR1 SNHLY and CDR2 FYNNEI. CDR3 length equals 15 residues. Between the trimmed V and J ends, which lost 3 bases and 6 bases, there was a span of 15 bases. The CDR3 spells CASSDGQRALNTIYF. Written as DNA, the CDR3 is TGTGCCAGCAGTGACGGACAAAGAGCCCTAAACACCATATATTTT.

V usage is TRBV7-3 and J usage is TRBJ2-1; unclear D gene. V dropped 1 base and J dropped 8 bases, with 15 bases sitting between them. The length of the CDR3 is 15 residues. Germline loops: CDR1 SGHTA, CDR2 FQGTGA. The CDR3 reads CASSLIGTLSDEQFF. CDR3 in DNA: TGTGCCAGCAGCTTAATCGGAACATTGAGTGATGAGCAGTTCTTC.

This clonotype was counted ten times or more. The rearrangement uses TRBV3-1 and TRBJ2-2; the D is unclear. The CDR3 has 14 residues. Germline V gene data show CDR1 as LGHDT and CDR2 as YNNKEL (reference sequence). Trimming left V 1 base short and J 3 bases short, with 6 bases between. CDR3 DNA: TGTGCCAGCAGCCAAGCGGGCTACACCGGGGAGCTGTTTTTT. This sequence encodes CASSQAGYTGELFF.

This clonotype turned up a few times. V usage is TRBV5-1 and J usage is TRBJ1-3; tentatively, D is TRBD1 (5 bases). The V gene lost 0 bases and the J gene lost 3 bases, with 10 bases spanning the gap. The CDR3 runs 15 residues. The germline V gene encodes CDR1 SGHRS and CDR2 YFSETQ. The CDR3 here is CASSLELGVGNTIYF. The CDR3 DNA reads as TGCGCCAGCAGCTTGGAGTTGGGGGTTGGAAACACCATATATTTT.

This clonotype was recorded a few times. J is TRBJ2-7 and V is TRBV4-1; no clear D gene. From germline, CDR1 is MGHRA and CDR2 YSYEKL. The CDR3 spans 15 residues. V gave up 1 base and J gave up 0 bases, with 10 bases separating them. The CDR3 sequence: CASSQVGEVSYEQYF. Written as DNA, the CDR3 is TGCGCCAGCAGCCAAGTTGGGGAAGTCTCCTACGAGCAGTACTTC.

This clonotype has a handful of counts. This chain uses TRBV12-3 or TRBV12-4 with TRBJ2-7, with TRBD2 as a possible D gene (5 bases). The CDR3 is 13 amino acids. V was cut by 6 bases and J by 3 bases, with 12 bases left in between. As DNA, the CDR3 is TGTGCCAGCAGCCTAAGTGAGGGCTACGAGCAGTACTTC. As protein: CASSLSEGYEQYF.

This clonotype occurred a few times. The J gene is TRBJ2-1, the V gene TRBV7-3; the D call may be TRBD1 or TRBD2 (5 bases each). Trimming left V 4 bases short and J 10 bases short, with 14 bases between. Germline CDR1 is SGHTA and CDR2 is FQGTGA. The CDR3 is 13 residues long. CDR3 protein: CASSYGTSGEQFF. The CDR3 nucleotides read TGTGCCAGCAGCTATGGGACCTCCGGCGAGCAGTTCTTC.

This clonotype was seen more than once but under ten times. The gene calls are TRBV25-1 and TRBJ2-7; 7 bases are a match to TRBD1. Germline V lookup: CDR1 MGHDK, CDR2 SYGVNS. This CDR3 region has 14 residues. V shed 7 bases, J shed 0 bases, and the junction held 6 bases outside the gene matches. The CDR3 here is CASNNRGHSYEQYF. The CDR3 coding sequence is TGTGCCAGCAATAACAGGGGCCACTCCTACGAGCAGTACTTC.

The chain couples TRBV10-3 to TRBJ2-7; 11 nucleotides agree with TRBD2. Trimming removed 6 bases from V and 1 base from J; junction bases left unmatched: 2. Germline V lookup: CDR1 ENHRY, CDR2 SYGVKD. There are 14 residues in the CDR3. This chain's CDR3 is CAIRGTSGSYEQYF. The CDR3 nucleotides are TGTGCCATCAGGGGGACTAGCGGATCCTACGAGCAGTACTTC.

This clonotype was seen a few times. V is TRBV7-3 and J is TRBJ2-3; a weak D match, TRBD1 (5 bases). V shed 1 base and J shed 6 bases, with 8 bases lying between them. Germline loops: CDR1 SGHTA, CDR2 FQGTGA. This CDR3 spans 13 amino acids. CDR3 DNA sequence: TGTGCCAGCAGCTTAATAGCAGGGGATACGCAGTATTTT. Protein product: CASSLIAGDTQYF.

This clonotype was seen at least ten times. One junction end disagrees with the germline gene, perhaps due to a read error. The chain joins TRBV7-9 to TRBJ2-3; 7 positions agree with TRBD2. CDR1 is SEHNR and CDR2 is FQNEAQ in the germline V gene (reference sequence). The CDR3 is 15 residues long. This chain's CDR3 is CASSLVAGGTDTQYF. CDR3 nucleotide sequence: TGCGCCAGCAGCTTGGTCGCGGGGGGCACAGATACGCAGTATTTT. Filled out from reference TRBV7-9 and TRBJ2-3, the complete variable domain reads DTGVSQNPRHKITKRGQNVTFRCDPISEHNRLYWYRQTLGQGPEFLTYFQNEAQLEKSRLLSDRFSAERPKGSFSTLEIQRTEQGDSAMYLCASSLVAGGTDTQYFGPGTRLTVL.